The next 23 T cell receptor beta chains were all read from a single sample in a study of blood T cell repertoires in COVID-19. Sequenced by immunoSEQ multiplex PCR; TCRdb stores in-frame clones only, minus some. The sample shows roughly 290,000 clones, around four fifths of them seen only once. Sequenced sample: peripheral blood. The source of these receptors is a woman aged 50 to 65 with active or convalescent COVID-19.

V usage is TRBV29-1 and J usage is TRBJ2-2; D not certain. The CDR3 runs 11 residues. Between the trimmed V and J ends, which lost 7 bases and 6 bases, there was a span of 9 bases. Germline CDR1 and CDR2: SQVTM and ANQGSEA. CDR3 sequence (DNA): TGCAGCGCCCTGAGCCCCGGGGAGCTGTTTTTT. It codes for CSALSPGELFF.

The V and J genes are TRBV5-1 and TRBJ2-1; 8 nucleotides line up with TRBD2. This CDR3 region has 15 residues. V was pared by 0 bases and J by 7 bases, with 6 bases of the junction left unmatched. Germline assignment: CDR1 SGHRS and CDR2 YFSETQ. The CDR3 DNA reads TGCGCCAGCAGCTTGGCAGGGAAGCGGGAGAATGAGCAGTTCTTC. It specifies CASSLAGKRENEQFF. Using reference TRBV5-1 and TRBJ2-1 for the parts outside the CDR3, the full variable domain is KAGVTQTPRYLIKTRGQQVTLSCSPISGHRSVSWYQQTPGQGLQFLFEYFSETQRNKGNFPGRFSGRQFSNSRSEMNVSTLELGDSALYLCASSLAGKRENEQFFGPGTRLTVL.

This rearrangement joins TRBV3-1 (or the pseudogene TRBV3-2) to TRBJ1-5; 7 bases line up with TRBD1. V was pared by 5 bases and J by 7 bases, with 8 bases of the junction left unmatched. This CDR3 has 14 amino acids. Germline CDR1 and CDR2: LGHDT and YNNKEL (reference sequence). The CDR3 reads CASSSSTGRQPQHF. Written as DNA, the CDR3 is TGTGCCAGCAGCTCTTCGACAGGGAGACAGCCCCAGCATTTT.

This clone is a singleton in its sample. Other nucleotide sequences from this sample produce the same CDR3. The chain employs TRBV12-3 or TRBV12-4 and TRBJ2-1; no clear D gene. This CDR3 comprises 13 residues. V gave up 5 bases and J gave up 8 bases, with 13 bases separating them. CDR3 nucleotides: TGTGCCAGCAGTCAAATCAATGGAGATGAGCAGTTCTTC. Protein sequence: CASSQINGDEQFF.

The CDR3 sequence: CASSQGGSYGYTF. The CDR3 DNA follows: TGCGCCAGCAGCCAAGGGGGCAGCTATGGCTACACCTTC. This rearrangement joins TRBV4-1 to TRBJ1-2, with D tentatively TRBD1 (5 bases). Between the trimmed V and J ends, which lost 1 base and 4 bases, there was a span of 7 bases. Germline-derived CDR1 and CDR2 are MGHRA and YSYEKL. The CDR3 has 13 amino acids.

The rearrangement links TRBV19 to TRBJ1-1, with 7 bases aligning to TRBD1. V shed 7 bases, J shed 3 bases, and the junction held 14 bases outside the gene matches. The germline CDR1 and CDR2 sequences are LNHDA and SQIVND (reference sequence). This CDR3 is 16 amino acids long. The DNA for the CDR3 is TGTGCCAGTAAAGCGACAGGGCTCAAAGGGGACACTGAAGCTTTCTTT. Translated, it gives CASKATGLKGDTEAFF.

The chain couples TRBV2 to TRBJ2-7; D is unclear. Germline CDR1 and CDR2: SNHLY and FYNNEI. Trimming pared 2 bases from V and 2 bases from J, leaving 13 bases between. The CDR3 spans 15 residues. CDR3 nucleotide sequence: TGTGCCAGCAGTGAAATGCTAGTTGGCACCTACGAGCAGTACTTC. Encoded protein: CASSEMLVGTYEQYF.

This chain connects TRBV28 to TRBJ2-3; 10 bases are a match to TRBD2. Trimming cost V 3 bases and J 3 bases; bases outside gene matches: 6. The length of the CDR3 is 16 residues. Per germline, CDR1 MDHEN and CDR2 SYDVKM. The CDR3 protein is CASSLPLSGRTDTQYF. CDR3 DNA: TGTGCCAGCAGTTTGCCCCTTAGCGGGAGGACAGATACGCAGTATTTT.

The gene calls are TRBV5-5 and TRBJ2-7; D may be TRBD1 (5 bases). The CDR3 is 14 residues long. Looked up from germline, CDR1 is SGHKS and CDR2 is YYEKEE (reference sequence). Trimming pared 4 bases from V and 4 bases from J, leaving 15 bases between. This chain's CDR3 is CASSRGGDWYEQYF. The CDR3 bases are TGTGCCAGCAGCAGGGGTGGGGATTGGTACGAGCAGTACTTC.

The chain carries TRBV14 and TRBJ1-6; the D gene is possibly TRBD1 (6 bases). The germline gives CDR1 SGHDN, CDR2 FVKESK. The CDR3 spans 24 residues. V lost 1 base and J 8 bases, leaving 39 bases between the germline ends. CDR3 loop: CASSQAPSGGRDGTYWGYYSPLHF. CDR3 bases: TGTGCCAGCAGCCAAGCTCCCTCGGGGGGCCGGGACGGTACCTATTGGGGATATTATTCACCCCTCCACTTT. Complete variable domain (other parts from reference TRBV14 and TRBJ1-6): EAGVTQFPSHSVIEKGQTVTLRCDPISGHDNLYWYRRVMGKEIKFLLHFVKESKQDESGMPNNRFLAERTGGTYSTLKVQPAELEDSGVYFCASSQAPSGGRDGTYWGYYSPLHFGNGTRLTVT.

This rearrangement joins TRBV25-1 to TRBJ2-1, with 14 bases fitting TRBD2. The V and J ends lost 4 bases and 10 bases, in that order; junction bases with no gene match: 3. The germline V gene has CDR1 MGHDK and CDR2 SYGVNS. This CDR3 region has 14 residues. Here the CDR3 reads CASSGLAGGSEQFF. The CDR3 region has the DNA TGTGCCAGCAGTGGACTAGCGGGAGGGAGCGAGCAGTTCTTC. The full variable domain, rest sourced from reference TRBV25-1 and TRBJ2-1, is EADIYQTPRYLVIGTGKKITLECSQTMGHDKMYWYQQDPGMELHLIHYSYGVNSTEKGDLSSESTVSRIRTEHFPLTLESARPSHTSQYLCASSGLAGGSEQFFGPGTRLTVL.

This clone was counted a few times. CDR3 in amino acids: CASGEGGYGYTF. CDR3 DNA sequence: TGTGCCAGCGGGGAGGGCGGCTATGGCTACACCTTC. This chain connects TRBV19 to TRBJ1-2, with D unresolved. The CDR3 sequence is 12 residues long. V lost 9 bases to trimming and J lost 4 bases, with 12 bases between them. The germline V gene has CDR1 LNHDA and CDR2 SQIVND (reference sequence).

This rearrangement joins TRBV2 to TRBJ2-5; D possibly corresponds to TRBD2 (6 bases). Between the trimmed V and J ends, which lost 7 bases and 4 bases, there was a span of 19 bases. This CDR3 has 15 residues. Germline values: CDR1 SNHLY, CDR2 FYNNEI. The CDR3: CASIPLATGAETQYF. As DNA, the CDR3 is TGTGCCAGCATCCCCCTGGCGACGGGAGCAGAGACCCAGTACTTC. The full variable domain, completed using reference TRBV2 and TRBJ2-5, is EPEVTQTPSHQVTQMGQEVILRCVPISNHLYFYWYRQILGQKVEFLVSFYNNEISEKSEIFDDQFSVERPDGSNFTLKIRSTKLEDSAMYFCASIPLATGAETQYFGPGTRLLVL.

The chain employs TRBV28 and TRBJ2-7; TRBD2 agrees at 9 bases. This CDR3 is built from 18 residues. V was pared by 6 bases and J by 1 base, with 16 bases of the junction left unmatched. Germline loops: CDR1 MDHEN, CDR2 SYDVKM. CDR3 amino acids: CASSNTDFSGRGSYEQYF. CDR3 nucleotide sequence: TGTGCCAGCAGCAATACTGACTTTAGCGGGAGAGGGTCCTACGAGCAGTACTTC.

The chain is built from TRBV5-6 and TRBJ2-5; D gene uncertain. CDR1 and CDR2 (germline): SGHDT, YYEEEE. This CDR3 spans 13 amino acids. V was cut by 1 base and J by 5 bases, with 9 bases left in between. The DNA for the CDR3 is TGTGCCAGCAGCTTGCTTAGCCTGGAGACCCAGTACTTC. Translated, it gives CASSLLSLETQYF.

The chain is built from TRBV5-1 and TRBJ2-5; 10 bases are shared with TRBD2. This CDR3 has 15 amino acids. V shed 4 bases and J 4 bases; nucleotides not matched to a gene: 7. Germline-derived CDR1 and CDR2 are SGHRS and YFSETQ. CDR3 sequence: CASSNLAGVGETQYF. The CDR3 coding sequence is TGCGCCAGCAGCAATCTAGCGGGAGTAGGAGAGACCCAGTACTTC.

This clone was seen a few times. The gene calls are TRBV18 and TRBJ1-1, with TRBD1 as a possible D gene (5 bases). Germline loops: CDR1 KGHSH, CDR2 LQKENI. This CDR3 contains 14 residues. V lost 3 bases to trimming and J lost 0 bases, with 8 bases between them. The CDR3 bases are TGTGCCAGCTCACCGGTCAGGGTGAACACTGAAGCTTTCTTT. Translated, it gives CASSPVRVNTEAFF.

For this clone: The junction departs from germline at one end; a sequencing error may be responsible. The CDR3 region has the DNA TGCGCCAGCAGCTTGGGGACCTCCACAGGGGACTCCCACGAGCAGTACTTC. Translation: CASSLGTSTGDSHEQYF. The chain is built from TRBV5-1 and TRBJ2-7; the D gene is possibly TRBD1 (7 bases). Germline V gives CDR1 SGHRS, CDR2 YFSETQ. This CDR3 comprises 17 residues.

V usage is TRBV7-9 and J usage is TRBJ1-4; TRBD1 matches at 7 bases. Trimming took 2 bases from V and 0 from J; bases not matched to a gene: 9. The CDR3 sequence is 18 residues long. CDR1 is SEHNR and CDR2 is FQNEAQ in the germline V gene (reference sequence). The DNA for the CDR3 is TGTGCCAGCAGCTTATTATCAGGGGGAGTTGCAACTAATGAAAAACTGTTTTTT. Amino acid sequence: CASSLLSGGVATNEKLFF.

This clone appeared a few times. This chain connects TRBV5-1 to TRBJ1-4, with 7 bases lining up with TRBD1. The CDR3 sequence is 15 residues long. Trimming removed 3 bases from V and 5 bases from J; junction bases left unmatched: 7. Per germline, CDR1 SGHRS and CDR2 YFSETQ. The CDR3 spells CASSSQGQLNEKLFF. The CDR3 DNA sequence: TGCGCCAGCAGCTCCCAGGGACAGCTAAATGAAAAACTGTTTTTT.

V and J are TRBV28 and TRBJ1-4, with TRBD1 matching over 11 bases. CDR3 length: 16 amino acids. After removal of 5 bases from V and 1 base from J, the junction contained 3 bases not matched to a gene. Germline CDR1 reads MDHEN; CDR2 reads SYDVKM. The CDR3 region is CASSGGTGGTNEKLFF. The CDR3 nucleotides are TGTGCCAGCAGTGGGGGGACAGGGGGAACTAATGAAAAACTGTTTTTT.

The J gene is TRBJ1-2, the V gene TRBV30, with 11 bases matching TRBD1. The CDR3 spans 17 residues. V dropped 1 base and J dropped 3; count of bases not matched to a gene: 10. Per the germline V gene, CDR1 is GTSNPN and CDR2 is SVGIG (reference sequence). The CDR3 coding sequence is TGTGCCTGGAGTGCGACCGGGACAGGGGGGTTCGACTATGGCTACACCTTC. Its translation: CAWSATGTGGFDYGYTF. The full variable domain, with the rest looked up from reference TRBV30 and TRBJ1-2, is SQTIHQWPATLVQPVGSPLSLECTVEGTSNPNLYWYRQAAGRGLQLLFYSVGIGQISSEVPQNLSASRPQDRQFILSSKKLLLSDSGFYLCAWSATGTGGFDYGYTFGSGTRLTVV.

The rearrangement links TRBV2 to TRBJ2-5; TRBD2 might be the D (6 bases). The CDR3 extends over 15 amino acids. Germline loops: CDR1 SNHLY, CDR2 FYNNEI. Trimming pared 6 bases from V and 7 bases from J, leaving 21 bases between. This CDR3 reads CASSPTTSSPGTQYF. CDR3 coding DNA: TGTGCCAGCAGCCCAACCACTAGCTCCCCGGGGACCCAGTACTTC.